This TCR beta chain was retrieved from a study of monozygotic twins with cystic fibrosis. Study summary: Library input was about 3 micrograms of fragmented DNA, with roughly 14 PCR cycles.

Some clones are missing from TCRdb's copy, which holds only in-frame ones; the method was immunoSEQ multiplex PCR. The sample has about 32,000 clones; roughly 90% are singletons. The CDR3 is made up of 14 amino acids. With V trimmed by 6 bases and J by 8 bases, 9 bases remained unmatched. From germline, CDR1 is MDHEN and CDR2 SYDVKM. V gene TRBV28 combines with J gene TRBJ1-4; the match to TRBD1 covers 7 bases. The material sequenced was blood. The clonotype originates from a girl aged 2-10 years with cystic fibrosis. The CDR3, as DNA: TGTGCCAGCAGCCCTGGACAGGCGGTAGAAAAACTGTTTTTT. As protein: CASSPGQAVEKLFF.